The next 25 T cell receptor beta chains were all read from a single sample in a study of spatial heterogeneity in lung cancer. Described time point: sample taken at primary tumor resection. TCRdb fed the 5' RACE reads into MiXCR, producing one record per CDR3 protein. This table has a few thousand distinct CDR3 sequences, less than 10% appearing once. The sample here was normal lung tissue next to the tumor, taken at surgery. The receptors were gathered from a female donor with early-stage non-small cell lung cancer.

This clonotype is labeled medium-sized. The chain is built from TRBV30 and TRBJ2-1, with 12 bases lining up with TRBD2. V gave up 8 bases and J gave up 9 bases; unmatched junction bases: 11. The CDR3 runs 14 residues. Germline V gene lookup returns CDR1 GTSNPN and CDR2 SVGIG (reference sequence). The CDR3 here is CAGGASGRAVEQFF. The DNA of the CDR3 is TGTGCCGGGGGGGCTAGCGGGAGGGCTGTTGAGCAGTTCTTC.

The rearrangement uses TRBV9 and TRBJ2-3; 9 bases line up with TRBD1. The junction had 8 bases not matched to a gene; V was cut back by 4 bases and J by 2 bases. Germline V gene lookup returns CDR1 SGDLS and CDR2 YYNGEE. CDR3 length equals 16 residues. Here the CDR3 reads CASSRSGTGSTDTQYF. In DNA form, the CDR3 reads TGTGCCAGCAGCCGTTCCGGGACAGGGTCCACAGATACGCAGTATTTT. Filled out from reference TRBV9 and TRBJ2-3, the complete variable domain reads DSGVTQTPKHLITATGQRVTLRCSPRSGDLSVYWYQQSLDQGLQFLIQYYNGEERAKGNILERFSAQQFPDLHSELNLSSLELGDSALYFCASSRSGTGSTDTQYFGPGTRLTVL.

This clonotype is categorized as medium-sized. The CDR3 loop reads CASGPPPSSGNTIYF. The CDR3, as DNA: TGTGCCAGCGGTCCACCACCGAGCTCTGGAAACACCATATATTTT. This chain uses TRBV27 with TRBJ1-3; D ambiguous. V lost 8 bases to trimming and J lost 0 bases, with 14 bases between them. Germline lookup yields CDR1 MNHEY and CDR2 SMNVEV (reference sequence). The CDR3 runs to 15 residues.

By its share, this clonotype is medium-sized. This chain's CDR3 is CSARARGRGRSYEQYF. CDR3 in DNA: TGCAGTGCTAGAGCCCGGGGCCGAGGGAGGTCCTACGAGCAGTACTTC. J is TRBJ2-7 and V is TRBV20-1; weak D call: TRBD2 (6 bases). CDR1 is DFQATT and CDR2 is SNEGSKA in the germline V gene (reference sequence). The CDR3 extends over 16 amino acids. Trimming shortened V by 1 base and J by 1 base, and 17 bases separated the two germline ends.

V usage is TRBV7-2 and J usage is TRBJ2-1; 8 bases match TRBD2. The CDR3 is 16 amino acids. Germline values: CDR1 SGHTA, CDR2 FQGNSA. The V segment lost 5 bases and the J segment 4 bases; nucleotides outside the gene matches: 10. CDR3 sequence: CASSPHSGTRYNEQFF. CDR3 bases: TGTGCCAGCAGCCCCCACTCCGGGACTAGATACAATGAGCAGTTCTTC.

This clonotype is classed as large (0.1 to 1%). The chain is built from TRBV29-1 and TRBJ2-1; 10 bases are a match to TRBD2. V dropped 3 bases and J dropped 4; count of bases not matched to a gene: 12. CDR3 length equals 17 residues. Germline loops: CDR1 SQVTM, CDR2 ANQGSEA. DNA for the CDR3: TGCAGCGTTGAGGGGCTAGCGGGAGCGTCGAGGTACAATGAGCAGTTCTTC. Translation gives CSVEGLAGASRYNEQFF.

By its share, this clonotype is medium-sized. The chain employs TRBV18 and TRBJ2-3; D is unclear. Trimming stripped 2 bases from V and 5 bases from J, with 2 bases between. Germline V CDR1 and CDR2: KGHSH, LQKENI. CDR3 length equals 11 residues. CDR3 amino acids: CASSPGDTQYF. The DNA of the CDR3 is TGTGCCAGCTCACCAGGAGATACGCAGTATTTT.

This clonotype is termed medium-sized. The gene calls are TRBV6-2 or TRBV6-3 and TRBJ1-5; D not certain. Germline loops: CDR1 MNHEY, CDR2 SVGEGT. The CDR3 extends over 12 amino acids. The V end was cut by 6 bases, the J end by 11 bases, with 14 bases between. In DNA, the CDR3 is TGTGCCAGCAGAAAGGAACCGGGCTCCCAGCATTTT. It is translated as CASRKEPGSQHF.

This clonotype is medium-sized in the sample. Given the absence of the conserved phenylalanine or tryptophan at the CDR3 end, a read error is likely. The DNA is omitted, as the CDR3 cannot be located on it reliably, and the CDR3 follows TCRdb's listing. The chain recombines TRBV20-1 with TRBJ1-3. Germline V gene lookup returns CDR1 DFQATT and CDR2 SNEGSKA (reference sequence). Including both end residues, the CDR3 is 11 amino acids long. This CDR3 reads CSARTPQASAG.

V and J are TRBV19 and TRBJ2-7; the D is unclear. Germline V gives CDR1 LNHDA, CDR2 SQIVND (reference sequence). The V and J ends lost 2 bases and 4 bases respectively, with 9 bases between them. The CDR3 covers 13 residues. CDR3 residues: CASSINIGYEQYV. Here the CDR3 DNA reads TGTGCCAGTAGTATAAACATTGGGTACGAGCAGTACGTC.

In this sample, this clonotype is medium-sized. The chain recombines TRBV29-1 with TRBJ2-1, with D possibly being TRBD2 (6 bases). CDR1 and CDR2 from the germline V gene are SQVTM and ANQGSEA. The CDR3 runs 13 residues. Trimming took 4 bases from V and 12 from J, leaving 19 bases between them. The CDR3 spells CSVVDPGGTGQFF. CDR3 nucleotide sequence: TGCAGCGTTGTAGACCCTGGAGGGACGGGGCAGTTCTTC.

This clonotype is medium-sized in the sample. V and J are TRBV28 and TRBJ2-3, with D perhaps matching TRBD2 (6 bases). Germline V gene sequence: CDR1 MDHEN, CDR2 SYDVKM. The CDR3 sequence is 17 residues long. Trimming removed 1 base at V and 0 bases at J, with 14 bases between. The DNA for the CDR3 is TGTGCCAGCAGTTTATCCCCGCTAGCGACCAGCACAGATACGCAGTATTTT. This translates into CASSLSPLATSTDTQYF.

In this sample, this clonotype is medium-sized. This chain uses TRBV18 with TRBJ2-7; no clear D. V was pared by 4 bases and J by 3 bases, with 10 bases between. In germline, CDR1 is KGHSH, CDR2 LQKENI. The CDR3 spans 13 residues. The CDR3 DNA follows: TGTGCCAGCTCACGCGGCGACATCTACGAGCAGTACGTC. Translated, it gives CASSRGDIYEQYV.

This clonotype counts as medium-sized. The genes are TRBV7-9 and TRBJ2-5; TRBD2 agrees at 11 bases. V gave up 5 bases and J gave up 2 bases; unmatched junction bases: 1. The germline V gene has CDR1 SEHNR and CDR2 FQNEAQ (reference sequence). The CDR3 length is 14 residues. CDR3 coding DNA: TGTGCCAGCAGCCGACTAGCGGGGCAAGAGACCCAGTACTTC. Translating gives CASSRLAGQETQYF.

The chain combines TRBV12-3 or TRBV12-4 with TRBJ2-1; 11 bases match TRBD2. V dropped 6 bases and J dropped 4; count of bases not matched to a gene: 8. The CDR3 is 16 residues long. This CDR3 is CASSPPSGGLYNEQFF. The CDR3 DNA reads as TGTGCCAGCAGCCCTCCTAGCGGGGGGCTTTACAATGAGCAGTTCTTC.

The table lists this clonotype with many counts. This chain links TRBV4-1 with TRBJ2-1; 10 bases agree with TRBD2. From germline, CDR1 is MGHRA and CDR2 YSYEKL. This CDR3 comprises 16 residues. The V segment lost 6 bases and the J segment 4 bases; nucleotides outside the gene matches: 9. This CDR3 is CASRLREAGGYNEQFF. In nucleotides, the CDR3 is TGCGCCAGCAGGCTGCGGGAAGCGGGGGGGTACAATGAGCAGTTCTTC.

By share, this clonotype ranks as medium-sized. This CDR3 is CSARKGGARRVNTEAFF. The CDR3 DNA reads as TGCAGTGCTAGGAAAGGGGGGGCACGCCGCGTGAACACTGAAGCTTTCTTT. The chain couples TRBV20-1 to TRBJ1-1; weak D call: TRBD1 (6 bases). Per germline, CDR1 DFQATT and CDR2 SNEGSKA (reference sequence). V was pared by 3 bases and J by 0 bases, with 20 bases between. This CDR3 is built from 17 residues.

This clonotype occurred many times. In nucleotides, the CDR3 is TGTGCCAGCAGTTTATCAGCCTATACCACAGATACGCAGTATTTT. Its protein is CASSLSAYTTDTQYF. The V and J genes are TRBV27 and TRBJ2-3; D is unresolved. CDR3 length: 15 residues. Between the trimmed V and J ends, which lost 0 bases and 2 bases, there was a span of 9 bases. Germline V gene sequence: CDR1 MNHEY, CDR2 SMNVEV (reference sequence).

The rearrangement links TRBV20-1 to TRBJ1-2; the D is unclear. The CDR3 runs to 15 residues. With 4 bases removed from V and 4 bases from J, the gap between germline ends came to 19 bases. The germline gives CDR1 DFQATT, CDR2 SNEGSKA (reference sequence). In DNA, the CDR3 is TGCAGTGCTAACCAGGACGACCTCAATGCCTATGGCTACACCTTC. It encodes CSANQDDLNAYGYTF.

There are many counts of this clonotype. V gene TRBV15 combines with J gene TRBJ2-7; D could derive from TRBD1 or TRBD2 (5 bases each). CDR1 is LNHNV and CDR2 is YYDKDF in the germline V gene (reference sequence). The V and J ends lost 1 base and 2 bases respectively, with 12 bases between them. This CDR3 region has 15 residues. CDR3 DNA: TGTGCCACCAGCAGAGCCGGGACGGGGCCCTACGAGCAGTACTTC. Its protein is CATSRAGTGPYEQYF.

This chain connects TRBV5-1 to TRBJ2-3; the D gene is possibly TRBD2 (5 bases). This CDR3 has 13 amino acids. Trimming left V 3 bases short and J 4 bases short, with 9 bases between. Looked up from germline, CDR1 is SGHRS and CDR2 is YFSETQ. The CDR3 spells CASSSGSADTQYF. The CDR3 DNA is TGCGCCAGCAGCTCCGGTAGCGCAGATACGCAGTATTTT.

Worth noting for this clonotype: No DNA is shown, since the ends of the CDR3 on it are uncertain; the CDR3 is the one TCRdb lists. The V gene is TRBV11-2, the J gene TRBJ2-7; TRBD2 was called by the table and not checked on the DNA. Looked up from germline, CDR1 is SGHAT and CDR2 is FQNNGV. The CDR3 length is 14 residues, termini included. CDR3 sequence reads: CASSFGDYFGEQYF.

This clonotype turned up a few times. The chain is built from TRBV6-2 or TRBV6-3 and TRBJ2-5; no reliable D call. The CDR3 is 17 amino acids. Germline CDR1 MNHEY, CDR2 SVGEGT. Trimming pared 2 bases from V and 1 base from J, leaving 17 bases between. The CDR3 reads CASSYGQSPNAQETQYF. The DNA of the CDR3 is TGTGCCAGCAGTTACGGGCAGTCTCCTAATGCCCAAGAGACCCAGTACTTC.

There are a few counts of this clonotype. The chain recombines TRBV28 with TRBJ1-2; 7 bases are a match to TRBD1. This CDR3 contains 14 residues. CDR1 MDHEN and CDR2 SYDVKM come from the germline V gene. Trimming at V came to 6 bases and at J to 3 bases, leaving 7 bases not matched to a gene. The CDR3 coding sequence is TGTGCCAGCAGGGACAGGATTGAACACTATGGCTACACCTTC. Its protein is CASRDRIEHYGYTF.

This clonotype is judged medium-sized. Written as DNA, the CDR3 is TGTGCCAGCAGCCATTCGAAGGGTCGGGAGACCCAGTACTTC. Its translation: CASSHSKGRETQYF. The rearrangement joins TRBV3-1 to TRBJ2-5; D call uncertain. The V gene's germline CDR1 is LGHDT and CDR2 YNNKEL (reference sequence). V dropped 3 bases and J dropped 5 bases, with 13 bases sitting between them. The CDR3 length is 14 residues.